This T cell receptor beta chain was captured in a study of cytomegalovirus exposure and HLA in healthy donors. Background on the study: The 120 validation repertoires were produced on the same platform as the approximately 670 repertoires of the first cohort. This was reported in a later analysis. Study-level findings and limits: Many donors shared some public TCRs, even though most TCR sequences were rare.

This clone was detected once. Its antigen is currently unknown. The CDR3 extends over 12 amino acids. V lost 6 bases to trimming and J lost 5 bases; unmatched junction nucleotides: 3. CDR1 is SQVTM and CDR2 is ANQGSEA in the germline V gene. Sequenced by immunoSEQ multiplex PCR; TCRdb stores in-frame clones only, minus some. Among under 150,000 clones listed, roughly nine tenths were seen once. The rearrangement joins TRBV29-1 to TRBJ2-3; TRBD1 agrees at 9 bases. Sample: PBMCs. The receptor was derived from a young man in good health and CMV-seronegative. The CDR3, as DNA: TGCAGCGTCACAGGGGGCGGAGATACGCAGTATTTT. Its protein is CSVTGGGDTQYF.